A single sample is the source of the 4 T cell receptor beta chains below, sequenced in a study of a mutant IDH1 vaccine in newly diagnosed glioma. The time point denotes: week 5, during vaccination. Topical imiquimod accompanied each vaccine dose, which consisted of 300 ug of mutant IDH1 20-mer peptide. TCRdb keeps only in-frame clones here, not all; method: immunoSEQ multiplex PCR. The sample records about 26,000 clones, under 85% being singletons. For these receptors, no antigen is known. The source was PBMCs, collected from a glioma patient whose treatment included an IDH1 peptide vaccine. The receptor set was obtained from a man aged 35-49 years with glioma. Some clones in this sample may be carry-over from other donors' samples.

V and J are TRBV30 and TRBJ1-6; D call uncertain. The CDR3 sequence is 13 residues long. V gave up 6 bases and J gave up 10 bases, with 16 bases separating them. The germline gives CDR1 GTSNPN, CDR2 SVGIG (reference sequence). Written as DNA, the CDR3 is TGTGCCTGTGAAGGTAGTGGCCGCTCACCCCTCCACTTT. It codes for CACEGSGRSPLHF.

This chain links TRBV9 with TRBJ2-3; D ambiguous. Germline values: CDR1 SGDLS, CDR2 YYNGEE. V was cut by 0 bases and J by 9 bases, with 11 bases left in between. The CDR3 has 13 residues. CDR3 region: CASSVGLTSTQYF. CDR3 DNA sequence: TGTGCCAGCAGCGTAGGTCTAACGAGCACGCAGTATTTT.

This rearrangement joins TRBV30 to TRBJ1-1; 10 nucleotides agree with TRBD1. Looked up from germline, CDR1 is GTSNPN and CDR2 is SVGIG (reference sequence). The CDR3 extends over 14 amino acids. J lost 4 bases, V lost 2 bases, and 4 bases had no gene match. CDR3 nucleotide sequence: TGTGCCTGGAGTACTGGACAGGGGGGCACTGAAGCTTTCTTT. Protein: CAWSTGQGGTEAFF.

The chain couples TRBV14 to TRBJ1-6; no clear D. Germline V gene lookup returns CDR1 SGHDN and CDR2 FVKESK. The CDR3 has 16 residues. Between the trimmed V and J ends, which lost 0 bases and 3 bases, there was a span of 9 bases. The CDR3 spells CASSQEWGNYNSPLHF. In nucleotides, the CDR3 is TGTGCCAGCAGCCAAGAATGGGGTAACTATAATTCACCCCTCCACTTT.